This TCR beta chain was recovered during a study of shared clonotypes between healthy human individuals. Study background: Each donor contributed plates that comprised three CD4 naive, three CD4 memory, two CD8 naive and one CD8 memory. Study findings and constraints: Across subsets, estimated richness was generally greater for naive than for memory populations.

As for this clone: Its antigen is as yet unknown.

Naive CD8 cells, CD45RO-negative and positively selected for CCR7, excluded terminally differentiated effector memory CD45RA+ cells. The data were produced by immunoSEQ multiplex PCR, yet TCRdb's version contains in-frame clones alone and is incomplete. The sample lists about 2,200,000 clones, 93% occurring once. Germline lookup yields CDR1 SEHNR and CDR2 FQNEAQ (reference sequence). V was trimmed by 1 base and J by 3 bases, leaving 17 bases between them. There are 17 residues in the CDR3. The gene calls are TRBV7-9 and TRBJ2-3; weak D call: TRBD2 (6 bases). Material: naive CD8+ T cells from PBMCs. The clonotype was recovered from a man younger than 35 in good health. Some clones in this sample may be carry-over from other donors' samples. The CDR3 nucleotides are TGTGCCAGCAGCTTAGTCGGGCGGGGATCGAAGACAGATACGCAGTATTTT. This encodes CASSLVGRGSKTDTQYF.